These T cell receptor beta chains were read from a single sample in a study of T cells in Graves' hyperthyroidism and ophthalmopathy. TCRdb itself ran the multiplex PCR reads through MiXCR, one entry per CDR3 protein. The sample includes around 350,000 distinct CDR3 sequences, 15% to 20% of them seen just once. The material sequenced was blood. The receptors here all came from a woman aged 18-35 years with Graves' hyperthyroidism. CDR3s leave out the opening cysteine and the closing phenylalanine or tryptophan.

v_call cdr3_aa
TRBV5-1 ASSLVLAGRGETQY
TRBV5-1 ASSLGGTSSGANVLT
TRBV20-1 SARTVNSNQPQH
TRBV6-5 ASTARPLNTEAF
TRBV27 ASRPAGEVEPQH
TRBV28 ASVGMDRVEAPGELF
TRBV27 ASSLSLGSWNTEAF
TRBV5-1 ASSLTLSGANVLT
TRBV6-1 ASSIYRGADYGYT
TRBV28 ASSGPRVGPQH
TRBV13 ASSPRSQRNLWLNTGELF
TRBV19 ASSSEHRYEQY
TRBV2 ASSDASGGLSSWAQY
TRBV5-6 ASSLKSVSYEQY
TRBV4-1 ASSPIVRTEAF
TRBV3-1 ASSQVVRANTEAF